Listed below are T cell receptor beta chains from one sample, sequenced in a study of T cell responses to AZD1222 COVID-19 vaccine. Assay used: immunoSEQ multiplex PCR; TCRdb lists only in-frame clones, some missing. The profile shows about 120,000 clones, around nine tenths of them singletons. The sequencing used peripheral blood, collected on day 0 of AZD1222 vaccination. These receptor sequences come from an adult in good health. CDR3s include the opening cysteine and the closing phenylalanine or tryptophan. The order of the fields is CDR3 DNA, CDR3 protein, D gene, J gene, V gene, clone size. D genes are given only for firm matches. Expanded clones get a size class; other rows say once, few or many, or leave the size out.

TGCGCCAGCAGCTTGGACGGGACTAGCACAGATACGCAGTATTTT CASSLDGTSTDTQYF . TRBJ2-3 TRBV5-1 few
TGTGCCAGCAGTTTATCTCGGTCAGATACGCAGTATTTT CASSLSRSDTQYF . TRBJ2-3 TRBV27 once
TGTGCCAGCAGCCAAGATGAGGGGCAGCCCCAGCATTTT CASSQDEGQPQHF . TRBJ1-5 TRBV14 .
TGCGCCAGCAGCTTGTTTGGGGCTAATGGCTACACCTTC CASSLFGANGYTF . TRBJ1-2 TRBV5-1 .
TGCGCCAGCAGCTTGGTAGCAGGGAGTGTGAACACTGAAGCTTTCTTT CASSLVAGSVNTEAFF . TRBJ1-1 TRBV5-1 .
TGTGCCAGCAGCTTAGTGGGGGGGAACACCGGGGAGCTGTTTTTT CASSLVGGNTGELFF . TRBJ2-2 TRBV7-2 .
TGTGCCAGCAGCCAGAAGCGGGAGGGCACAGATACGCAGTATTTT CASSQKREGTDTQYF TRBD2 TRBJ2-3 TRBV11-2 .
TGTGCCAGCGGTTCAAACACGCGGGGGCTGGAGACCCAGTACTTC CASGSNTRGLETQYF . TRBJ2-5 TRBV6-5 .
TGTGCCAGCAGCTCAGTCCGGGGAAGCAATCAGCCCCAGCATTTT CASSSVRGSNQPQHF . TRBJ1-5 TRBV11-3 .
TGTGCCAGCAGTCCAACAGCCTACGAGCAGTACTTC CASSPTAYEQYF . TRBJ2-7 TRBV6-6 .
TGTGCCAGCAGCTTGGCCGGACTTCCTTCCTACAATGAGCAGTTCTTC CASSLAGLPSYNEQFF . TRBJ2-1 TRBV5-5 .
TGTGCCAGCAGCCCACTCCCTCGCAGGAGGAACACCGGGGAGCTGTTTTTT CASSPLPRRRNTGELFF . TRBJ2-2 TRBV21-1 .
TGTGCCAGCAGTGAGCTAGCGGGAGGGTTCTACAATGAGCAGTTCTTC CASSELAGGFYNEQFF TRBD2 TRBJ2-1 TRBV6-4 .
TGTGCCAGCAGTGAAGGGCCCATTCAGCCCCAGCATTTT CASSEGPIQPQHF . TRBJ1-5 TRBV2 once
TGTGCCAGTAGTCCTAGCCTATGGAGGAATTTGGGGAACACTGAAGCTTTCTTT CASSPSLWRNLGNTEAFF . TRBJ1-1 TRBV19 .
TGCAGCGTGGTAGACCACGCAACTAATGAAAAACTGTTTTTT CSVVDHATNEKLFF . TRBJ1-4 TRBV29-1 once
TGTGCCAGCAGCCAATTCGGGCAAGAGACCCAGTACTTC CASSQFGQETQYF . TRBJ2-5 TRBV3-1/TRBV3-2 .
TGTGCCAGCTCAAGGGACAGTAGCAATCAGCCCCAGCATTTT CASSRDSSNQPQHF TRBD1 TRBJ1-5 TRBV18 once
TGTGCCAGCAGCTTAGGTGGGAGGGTACATGAGCAGTTCTTC CASSLGGRVHEQFF TRBD2 TRBJ2-1 TRBV5-4 once
TGTGCCAGCAGTCTGGCCCGGGCAACCGAGCAGTACTTC CASSLARATEQYF . TRBJ2-7 TRBV27 .
TGTGCCAGCAGCCGCTTTGATAGCCAGGGGTGGTCTGGCTACACCTTC CASSRFDSQGWSGYTF . TRBJ1-2 TRBV28 .
TGTGCCAGCAGCCCCGGGACTAGCGGGAAGGAGCTGTTTTTT CASSPGTSGKELFF TRBD2 TRBJ2-2 TRBV7-3 .
TGTGCCAGCAGTACGGGACAGGCAACTAATGAAAAACTGTTTTTT CASSTGQATNEKLFF TRBD1 TRBJ1-4 TRBV6-5 .